This record looks at one T cell receptor beta chain sequence and its context. It has no known antigen specificity. No base-level quality is on record; no much larger clone is a single base apart. This record belongs to a study of blood T cell repertoires in COVID-19 (dated by TCRdb to about 2020). At the level of the whole study: Collaborator samples came from the United States, Italy and Spain and covered acute and convalescent phases of COVID-19. The prospective study material was composed of cDNA or gDNA derived from T cells, B-cell-depleted T cells, or PBMCs. The dataset comprised deeply sampled blood TCRbeta repertoires from subjects exposed to, actively infected with, or recovered from COVID-19. The repertoires were made available in a free public database intended to serve as a resource for research on the immune response to SARS-CoV-2. The samples were drawn from two sources: the first 160 participants of the ongoing ImmuneRACE study, and 950 to 1,500 subjects contributed by 6 global collaborators. A de-identified subject ID, COVID-19 status, age in years and sex were almost always included in the sample metadata. Where HLA class I and class II types were available, the types were taken from metadata supplied by the sample provider, not from assay-based typing.

The CDR3 numbers 19 residues from cysteine through phenylalanine. The CDR3 DNA has 57 bases and is translated from base 1. One collaborating source in Seattle enrolled patients while the patients were actively infected and followed the patients over time throughout the course of disease. Collaborating institutions collected whole blood in K2EDTA tubes following their own protocols. For TCRbeta analysis, collaborators shipped samples in one of three forms: frozen whole blood, isolated PBMCs, or DNA extracted from either of those sample types. The investigation overall reported the following: How much clinical and demographic metadata was included differed by source and by participant, and the metadata was provided uncurated.

TCRbeta CDR3 regions were amplified from genomic DNA by means of the immunoSEQ Assay, a bias-controlled multiplex PCR. In the source study's methods: Within the assay, amplification of reference gene primers was used to estimate how many nucleated cells each sample contained. To quantify the absolute abundance of each unique TCRbeta CDR3 rearrangement, sequence reads were collapsed and filtered. For each sample, productive Simpson clonality was calculated as the square root of Simpson's diversity index across productive rearrangements. TCRdb holds this immuneACCESS table with in-frame rearrangements only. Some clones are missing; in checked studies, unresolved V genes explain under half, and the rest has no known cause. V and J calls and clone size come straight from that table; D and trimming were deduced from the DNA. The sample table holds over 80,000 clones, of which approximately 79% were seen once. The ten biggest clones cover 3.5% to 4% of the sample.

The chain is assembled from TRBV21-1 and TRBJ2-4; whether TRBD2, the table's D call, matches the DNA was not checked. TRBV21-1 is listed as a pseudogene. The receptor comes from a man aged 65-85 years with COVID-19, enrolled during active disease. The sample comprised peripheral blood. The DNA is as follows: TGTGCCACCCAATACCCTCGGGGTCCTGCGTCCGTAGCCAAAAACATTCAGTACTTC. It translates as CATQYPRGPASVAKNIQYF.